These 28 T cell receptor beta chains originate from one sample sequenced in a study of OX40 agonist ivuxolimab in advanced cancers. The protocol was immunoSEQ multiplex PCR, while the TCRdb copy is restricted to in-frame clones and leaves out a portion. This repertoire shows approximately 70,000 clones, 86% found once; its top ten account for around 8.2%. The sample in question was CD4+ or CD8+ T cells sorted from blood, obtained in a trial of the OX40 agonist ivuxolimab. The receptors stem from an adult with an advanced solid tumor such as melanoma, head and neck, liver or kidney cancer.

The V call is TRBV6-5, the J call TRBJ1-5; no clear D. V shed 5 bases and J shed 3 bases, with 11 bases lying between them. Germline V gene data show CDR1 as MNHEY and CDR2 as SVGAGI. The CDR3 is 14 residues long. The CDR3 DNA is TGTGCCAGCAGTGCGCGGGTTCTCAATCAGCCCCAGCATTTT. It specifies CASSARVLNQPQHF.

CDR3 in DNA: TGTGCCAGCAGCCAAGATAGGAGGCGATCCTACTTC. Its translation: CASSQDRRRSYF. This rearrangement joins TRBV14 to TRBJ2-4, with D possibly being TRBD2 (5 bases). CDR1 SGHDN and CDR2 FVKESK come from the germline V gene. The V and J ends lost 0 bases and 16 bases respectively, with 13 bases between them. The CDR3 extends over 12 amino acids.

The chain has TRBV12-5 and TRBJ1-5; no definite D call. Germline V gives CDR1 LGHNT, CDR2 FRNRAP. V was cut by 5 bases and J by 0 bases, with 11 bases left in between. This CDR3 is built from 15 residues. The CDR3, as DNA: TGTGCTAGTGGTCAATTAGACTATAGCAATCAGCCCCAGCATTTT. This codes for CASGQLDYSNQPQHF.

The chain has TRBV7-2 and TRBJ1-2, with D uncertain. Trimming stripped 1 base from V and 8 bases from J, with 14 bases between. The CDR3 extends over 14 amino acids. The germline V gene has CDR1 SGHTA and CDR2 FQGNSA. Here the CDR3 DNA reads TGTGCCAGCAGCTTAGTCGAGGCTCCTTGGGGCTACACCTTC. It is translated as CASSLVEAPWGYTF. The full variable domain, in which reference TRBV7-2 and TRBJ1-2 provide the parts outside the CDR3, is GAGVSQSPSNKVTEKGKDVELRCDPISGHTALYWYRQSLGQGLEFLIYFQGNSAPDKSGLPSDRFSAERTGGSVSTLTIQRTQQEDSAVYLCASSLVEAPWGYTFGSGTRLTVV.

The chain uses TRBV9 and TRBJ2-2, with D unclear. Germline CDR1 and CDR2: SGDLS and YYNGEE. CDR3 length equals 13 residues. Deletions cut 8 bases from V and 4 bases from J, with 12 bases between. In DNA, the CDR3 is TGTGCCAGTACTATCTGGGGCACCGGGGAGCTGTTTTTT. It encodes CASTIWGTGELFF.

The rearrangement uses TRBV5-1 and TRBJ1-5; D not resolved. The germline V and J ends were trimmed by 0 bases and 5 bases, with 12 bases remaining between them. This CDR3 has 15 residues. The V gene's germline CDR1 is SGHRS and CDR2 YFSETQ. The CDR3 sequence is CASSLEGSADQPQHF. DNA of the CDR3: TGCGCCAGCAGCTTGGAAGGCTCGGCTGATCAGCCCCAGCATTTT.

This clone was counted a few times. The CDR3 loop reads CASRPGTSEEETQYF. Here the CDR3 DNA reads TGTGCCAGCAGACCCGGGACTAGCGAGGAAGAGACCCAGTACTTC. V gene TRBV7-3 combines with J gene TRBJ2-5; 10 bases are shared with TRBD2. CDR1 is SGHTA, CDR2 FQGTGA, per germline. The CDR3 length is 15 residues. V gave up 6 bases and J gave up 3 bases; unmatched junction bases: 7.

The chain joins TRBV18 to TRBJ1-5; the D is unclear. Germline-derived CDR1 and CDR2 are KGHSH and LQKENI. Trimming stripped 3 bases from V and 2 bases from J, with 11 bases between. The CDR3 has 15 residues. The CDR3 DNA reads TGTGCCAGCTCACCTCGGGAAAGTGGCAATCAGCCCCAGCATTTT. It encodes CASSPRESGNQPQHF.

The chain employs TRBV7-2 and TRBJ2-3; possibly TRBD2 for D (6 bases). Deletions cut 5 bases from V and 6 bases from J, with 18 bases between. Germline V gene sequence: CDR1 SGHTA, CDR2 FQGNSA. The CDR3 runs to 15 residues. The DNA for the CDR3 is TGTGCCAGCAGCCCGCGGGGCTTTTCAGGGGATACGCAGTATTTT. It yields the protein CASSPRGFSGDTQYF.

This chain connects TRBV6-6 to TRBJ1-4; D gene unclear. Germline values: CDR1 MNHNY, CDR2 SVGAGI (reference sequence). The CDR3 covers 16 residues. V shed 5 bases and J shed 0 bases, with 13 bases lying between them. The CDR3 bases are TGTGCCAGCAGTCCCCAGGACCGCTCAACTAATGAAAAACTGTTTTTT. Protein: CASSPQDRSTNEKLFF.

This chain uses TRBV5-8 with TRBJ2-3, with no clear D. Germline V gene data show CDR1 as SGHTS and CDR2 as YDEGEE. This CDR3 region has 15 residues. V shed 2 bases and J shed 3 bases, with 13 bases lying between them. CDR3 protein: CASSFRRVMTDTQYF. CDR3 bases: TGTGCCAGCAGCTTTCGAAGGGTCATGACAGATACGCAGTATTTT.

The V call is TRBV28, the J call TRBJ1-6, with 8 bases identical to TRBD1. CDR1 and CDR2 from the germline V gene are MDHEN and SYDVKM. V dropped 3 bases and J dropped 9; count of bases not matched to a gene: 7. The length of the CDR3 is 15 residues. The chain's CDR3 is CASSFLTGASSPLHF. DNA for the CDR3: TGTGCCAGCAGTTTCTTGACAGGGGCGTCTTCACCCCTCCACTTT.

The CDR3 DNA reads TGCGCCAGCAGCTTAACAGAAGCCGTCTTGGGGGCCAACGTCCTGACTTTC. This sequence encodes CASSLTEAVLGANVLTF. The chain links TRBV5-1 to TRBJ2-6; D not certain. The CDR3 loop spans 17 amino acids. Between the trimmed V and J ends, which lost 2 bases and 4 bases, there was a span of 16 bases. Germline CDR1 and CDR2: SGHRS and YFSETQ. The full variable domain, rest sourced from reference TRBV5-1 and TRBJ2-6, is KAGVTQTPRYLIKTRGQQVTLSCSPISGHRSVSWYQQTPGQGLQFLFEYFSETQRNKGNFPGRFSGRQFSNSRSEMNVSTLELGDSALYLCASSLTEAVLGANVLTFGAGSRLTVL.

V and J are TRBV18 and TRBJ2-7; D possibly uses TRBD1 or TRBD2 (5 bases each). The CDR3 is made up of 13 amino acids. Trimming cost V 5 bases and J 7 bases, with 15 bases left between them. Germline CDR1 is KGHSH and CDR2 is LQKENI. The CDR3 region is CASSDGTTREQYF. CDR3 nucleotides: TGTGCCAGCTCAGACGGGACGACTCGTGAGCAGTACTTC. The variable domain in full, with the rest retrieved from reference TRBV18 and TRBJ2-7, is NAGVMQNPRHLVRRRGQEARLRCSPMKGHSHVYWYRQLPEEGLKFMVYLQKENIIDESGMPKERFSAEFPKEGPSILRIQQVVRGDSAAYFCASSDGTTREQYFGPGTRLTVT.

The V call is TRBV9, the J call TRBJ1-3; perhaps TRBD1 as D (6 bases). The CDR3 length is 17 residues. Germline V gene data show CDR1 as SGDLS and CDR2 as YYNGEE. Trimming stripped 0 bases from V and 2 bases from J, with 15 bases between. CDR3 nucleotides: TGTGCCAGCAGCGTAGGCCCGCTCAGGGGAGCTGGAAACACCATATATTTT. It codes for CASSVGPLRGAGNTIYF.

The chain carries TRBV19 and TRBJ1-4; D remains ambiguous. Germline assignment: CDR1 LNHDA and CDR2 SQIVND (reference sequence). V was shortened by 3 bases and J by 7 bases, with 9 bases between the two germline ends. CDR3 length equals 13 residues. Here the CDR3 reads CASSMAFSEKLFF. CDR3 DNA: TGTGCCAGTAGTATGGCTTTTAGTGAAAAACTGTTTTTT.

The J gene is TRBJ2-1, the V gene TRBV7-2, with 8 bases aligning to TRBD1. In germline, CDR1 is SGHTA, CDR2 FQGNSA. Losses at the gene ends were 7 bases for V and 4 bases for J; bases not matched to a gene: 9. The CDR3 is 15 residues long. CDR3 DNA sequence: TGTGCCAGCAACGTAGCCAGACAGGGGTACAATGAGCAGTTCTTC. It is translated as CASNVARQGYNEQFF.

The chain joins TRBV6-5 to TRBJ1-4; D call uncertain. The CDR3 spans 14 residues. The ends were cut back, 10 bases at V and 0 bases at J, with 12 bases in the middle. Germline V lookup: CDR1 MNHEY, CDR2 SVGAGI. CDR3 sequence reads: CATAGPATNEKLFF. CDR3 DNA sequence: TGTGCCACGGCTGGACCTGCAACTAATGAAAAACTGTTTTTT.

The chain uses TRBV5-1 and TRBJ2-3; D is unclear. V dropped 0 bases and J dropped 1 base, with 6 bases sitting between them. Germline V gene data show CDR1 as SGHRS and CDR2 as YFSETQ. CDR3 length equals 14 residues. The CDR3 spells CASSLGVGTDTQYF. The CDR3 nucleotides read TGCGCCAGCAGCTTGGGGGTCGGCACAGATACGCAGTATTTT.

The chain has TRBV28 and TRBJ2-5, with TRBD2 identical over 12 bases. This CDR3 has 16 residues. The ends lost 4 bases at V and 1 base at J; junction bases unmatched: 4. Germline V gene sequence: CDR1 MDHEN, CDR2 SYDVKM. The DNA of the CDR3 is TGTGCCAGCAGTTCAACTAGCGGGGGGTTCCAAGAGACCCAGTACTTC. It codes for CASSSTSGGFQETQYF.

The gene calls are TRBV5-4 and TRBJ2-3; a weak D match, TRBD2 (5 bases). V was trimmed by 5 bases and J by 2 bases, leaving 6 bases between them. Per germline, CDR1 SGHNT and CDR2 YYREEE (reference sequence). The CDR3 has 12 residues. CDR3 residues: CASRRDTDTQYF. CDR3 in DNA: TGTGCCAGCAGGAGGGACACAGATACGCAGTATTTT.

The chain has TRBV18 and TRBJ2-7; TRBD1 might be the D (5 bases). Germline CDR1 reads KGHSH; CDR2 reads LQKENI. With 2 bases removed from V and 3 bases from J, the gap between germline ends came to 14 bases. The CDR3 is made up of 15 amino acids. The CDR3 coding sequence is TGTGCCAGCTCACCAGAACCAGGGCTTCACTACGAGCAGTACTTC. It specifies CASSPEPGLHYEQYF. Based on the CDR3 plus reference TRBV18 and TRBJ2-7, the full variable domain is NAGVMQNPRHLVRRRGQEARLRCSPMKGHSHVYWYRQLPEEGLKFMVYLQKENIIDESGMPKERFSAEFPKEGPSILRIQQVVRGDSAAYFCASSPEPGLHYEQYFGPGTRLTVT.

The CDR3 DNA reads as TGCAGTGCAAAGAACAGGGGTAGAGCTTTCTTT. Translation gives CSAKNRGRAFF. The chain uses TRBV20-1 and TRBJ1-1, with 7 bases matching TRBD1. The CDR3 loop spans 11 amino acids. Germline CDR1 reads DFQATT; CDR2 reads SNEGSKA (reference sequence). With V trimmed by 6 bases and J by 10 bases, 8 bases remained unmatched.

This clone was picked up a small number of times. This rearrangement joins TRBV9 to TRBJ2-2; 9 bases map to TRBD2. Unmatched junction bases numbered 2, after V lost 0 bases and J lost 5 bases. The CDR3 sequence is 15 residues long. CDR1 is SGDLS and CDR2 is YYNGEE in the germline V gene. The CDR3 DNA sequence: TGTGCCAGCAGCGTAGGCCTAGCGGGAACCGGGGAGCTGTTTTTT. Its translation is CASSVGLAGTGELFF. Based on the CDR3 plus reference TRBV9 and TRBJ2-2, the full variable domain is DSGVTQTPKHLITATGQRVTLRCSPRSGDLSVYWYQQSLDQGLQFLIQYYNGEERAKGNILERFSAQQFPDLHSELNLSSLELGDSALYFCASSVGLAGTGELFFGEGSRLTVL.

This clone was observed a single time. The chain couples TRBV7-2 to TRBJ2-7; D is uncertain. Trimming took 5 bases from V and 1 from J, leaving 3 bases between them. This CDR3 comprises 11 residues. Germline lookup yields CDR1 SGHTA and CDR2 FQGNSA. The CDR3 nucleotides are TGTGCCAGCAGCCGTTCCTACGAGCAGTACTTC. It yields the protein CASSRSYEQYF.

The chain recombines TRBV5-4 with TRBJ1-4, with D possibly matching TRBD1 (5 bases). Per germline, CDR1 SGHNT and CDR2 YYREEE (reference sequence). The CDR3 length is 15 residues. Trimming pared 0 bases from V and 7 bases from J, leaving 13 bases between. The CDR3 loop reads CASSLDGAGTEKLFF. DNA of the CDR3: TGTGCCAGCAGCTTGGACGGGGCAGGGACTGAAAAACTGTTTTTT.

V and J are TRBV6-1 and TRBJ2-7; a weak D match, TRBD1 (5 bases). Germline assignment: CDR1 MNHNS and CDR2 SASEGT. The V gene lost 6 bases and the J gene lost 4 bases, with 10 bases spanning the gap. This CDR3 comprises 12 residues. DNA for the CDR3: TGTGCCAGCAGCCGCAGGGAATACGAGCAGTACTTC. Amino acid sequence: CASSRREYEQYF.

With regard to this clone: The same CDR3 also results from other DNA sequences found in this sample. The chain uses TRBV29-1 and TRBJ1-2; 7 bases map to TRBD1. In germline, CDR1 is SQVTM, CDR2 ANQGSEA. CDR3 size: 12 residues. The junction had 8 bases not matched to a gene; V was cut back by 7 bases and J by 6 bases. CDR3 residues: CSATQGGDGYTF. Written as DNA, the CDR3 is TGCAGCGCCACCCAGGGGGGGGATGGCTACACCTTC.